The rows below give T cell receptor beta chains drawn from one sample of a study of cytomegalovirus exposure and HLA in healthy donors. TCRdb's copy holds only in-frame clones and misses some; the assay was immunoSEQ multiplex PCR. The profile shows about 160,000 clones, roughly 70% of them singletons. What was sequenced was PBMCs. The receptors originated from a man aged 35-49 years in good health and CMV-seropositive. The CDR3 runs from the conserved cysteine through the conserved F or W. D genes are given only for firm matches. Rows may omit the clone size; those that give it use once, few, many or a size class.

clone_size j_call d_call v_call cdr3_aa cdr3_nt
- TRBJ1-4 - TRBV7-9 CASSPGVGGNEKLFF TGTGCCAGCAGCCCAGGGGTAGGAGGTAATGAAAAACTGTTTTTT
- TRBJ2-2 - TRBV25-1 CASSRAHGTGELFF TGTGCCAGCAGCAGGGCCCATGGCACCGGGGAGCTGTTTTTT
- TRBJ1-5 - TRBV5-1 CASSLGQANQPQHF TGCGCCAGCAGCTTGGGACAGGCCAATCAGCCCCAGCATTTT
- TRBJ1-5 - TRBV19 CASSTQGNSNQPQHF TGTGCCAGTAGTACACAGGGTAATAGCAATCAGCCCCAGCATTTT
- TRBJ2-1 TRBD2 TRBV9 CASSVATSGVVEQFF TGTGCCAGCAGCGTAGCTACTAGCGGGGTGGTTGAGCAGTTCTTC
- TRBJ1-4 - TRBV6-5 CALTVEKLFF TGTGCCCTCACGGTTGAAAAACTGTTTTTT
- TRBJ2-1 TRBD1 TRBV5-1 CASSLVGGTGYNEQFF TGCGCCAGCAGCTTGGTTGGGGGGACAGGTTACAATGAGCAGTTCTTC
- TRBJ2-1 TRBD2 TRBV7-2 CASSIGIAGDYNEQFF TGTGCCAGCAGTATAGGGATAGCGGGGGATTACAATGAGCAGTTCTTC
- TRBJ2-7 TRBD1 TRBV2 CASRAPGQSYEQYF TGTGCCAGCAGGGCTCCGGGACAGTCCTACGAGCAGTACTTC
- TRBJ2-3 TRBD2 TRBV5-1 CASSYYQGGGTTDTQYF TGCGCCAGCAGCTACTATCAGGGCGGGGGGACCACAGATACGCAGTATTTT
few TRBJ2-1 - TRBV9 CASSVSGSSYNEQFF TGTGCCAGCAGCGTTAGCGGAAGCTCCTACAATGAGCAGTTCTTC
- TRBJ2-2 - TRBV4-1 CASSQVQGPGTGELFF TGCGCCAGCAGCCAAGTACAGGGCCCGGGGACCGGGGAGCTGTTTTTT
- TRBJ2-7 TRBD1 TRBV7-2 CASSPDREQYF TGTGCCAGCAGCCCGGACAGGGAACAGTACTTC
- TRBJ2-7 - TRBV2 CASSPSYEQYF TGTGCCAGCAGTCCTTCCTACGAGCAGTACTTC
medium-sized TRBJ1-5 TRBD1 TRBV7-9 CASSLAGQGKPQHF TGTGCCAGCAGCTTAGCGGGACAGGGAAAGCCCCAGCATTTT
- TRBJ1-2 - TRBV4-3 CASSHGRGGYTF TGCGCCAGCAGCCATGGGCGGGGAGGCTACACCTTC
- TRBJ1-3 TRBD1 TRBV5-4 CASSQGVAGNTIYF TGTGCCAGCAGCCAGGGGGTCGCTGGAAACACCATATATTTT
- TRBJ1-2 TRBD1 TRBV7-9 CASSLSQGAYGYTF TGTGCCAGCAGCTTGTCGCAGGGGGCCTATGGCTACACCTTC
- TRBJ1-1 TRBD1 TRBV29-1 CSAPEGTGNTEAFF TGCAGCGCCCCGGAGGGGACAGGGAACACTGAAGCTTTCTTT
- TRBJ1-1 - TRBV11-1 CASSLRGWGRTNTEAFF TGTGCCAGCAGCTTAAGAGGCTGGGGCAGGACGAACACTGAAGCTTTCTTT
- TRBJ1-3 - TRBV30 CAWSVERAGNTIYF TGTGCCTGGAGTGTAGAGCGGGCCGGAAACACCATATATTTT
many TRBJ1-5 - TRBV19 CASTPGAGVQPQHF TGTGCCAGTACCCCCGGAGCAGGGGTACAGCCCCAGCATTTT
- TRBJ2-1 TRBD2 TRBV7-9 CASSSLTSSHEQFF TGTGCCAGCAGCTCCCTGACTAGCTCCCATGAGCAGTTCTTC
- TRBJ2-3 - TRBV9 CASSVGNSGITDTQYF TGTGCCAGCAGCGTAGGTAATAGCGGCATTACAGATACGCAGTATTTT
- TRBJ2-5 - TRBV5-6 CASSLTEETQYF TGTGCCAGCAGCTTAACAGAAGAGACCCAGTACTTC
few TRBJ1-1 - TRBV5-4 CASSLELGRANTEAFF TGTGCCAGCAGCCTCGAGTTAGGCAGGGCCAACACTGAAGCTTTCTTT
- TRBJ2-7 - TRBV5-1 CASTNAGFYEQYF TGCGCCAGCACCAACGCGGGATTCTACGAGCAGTACTTC
- TRBJ1-2 TRBD1 TRBV30 CAWLQGAGYTF TGTGCCTGGTTACAGGGGGCCGGCTACACCTTC
- TRBJ2-7 TRBD2 TRBV11-2 CASSPQRGTTYEQYF TGTGCCAGCAGCCCCCAGCGGGGGACTACCTACGAGCAGTACTTC
few TRBJ1-1 TRBD1 TRBV10-1 CASSPTGMNTEAFF TGCGCCAGCAGTCCGACAGGGATGAACACTGAAGCTTTCTTT
- TRBJ2-1 - TRBV7-2 CASSLISDEQFF TGTGCCAGCAGCTTAATCAGTGATGAGCAGTTCTTC
- TRBJ1-2 - TRBV6-1 CASTNLRDYGYTF TGTGCCAGCACGAATCTACGGGACTATGGCTACACCTTC
- TRBJ2-3 TRBD2 TRBV19 CASSKQRGRSDTQYF TGTGCCAGTAGTAAGCAGCGGGGAAGGTCAGATACGCAGTATTTT
- TRBJ2-5 TRBD1 TRBV11-2 CASSLVGTGEWETQYF TGTGCCAGCAGCTTAGTAGGGACAGGGGAGTGGGAGACCCAGTACTTC
once TRBJ1-1 - TRBV19 CASSWLPGVNTEAFF TGTGCCAGTAGTTGGCTTCCGGGGGTGAACACTGAAGCTTTCTTT
few TRBJ1-5 TRBD1 TRBV19 CASSHAPGQDYSNQPQHF TGTGCCAGTAGTCATGCCCCCGGACAGGACTATAGCAATCAGCCCCAGCATTTT
- TRBJ2-3 - TRBV6-1 CASSEGQGTDTQYF TGTGCCAGCAGTGAAGGTCAGGGGACAGATACGCAGTATTTT
once TRBJ2-3 - TRBV20-1 CSAPRGDTQYF TGCAGTGCTCCCCGGGGGGATACGCAGTATTTT
few TRBJ1-1 TRBD1 TRBV5-6 CASSYTRQGVGTEAFF TGTGCCAGCAGCTACACCCGACAGGGAGTTGGCACTGAAGCTTTCTTT
- TRBJ1-3 - TRBV9 CASTTDRSSGNTIYF TGTGCCAGCACGACCGACCGGAGCTCTGGAAACACCATATATTTT